Listed below are T cell receptor beta chains from one sample, sequenced in a study of blood T cells in healthy people across ages. TCRdb re-derived calls from the 5' RACE reads in MiXCR, one entry per CDR3 protein. Among over a million distinct CDR3 sequences listed, 40% to 45% were seen once. The sample consisted of blood. The receptors were gathered from a woman between 55 and 75 years old in good health. CDR3s leave out the opening cysteine and the closing phenylalanine or tryptophan. D genes are given only for firm matches.

d_call: NA; v_call: TRBV7-7; j_call: TRBJ2-1; cdr3_aa: ASSPSVGPDDEQF
d_call: TRBD2; v_call: TRBV28; j_call: TRBJ2-1; cdr3_aa: ASFGLAGVGEQF
d_call: TRBD1; v_call: TRBV11-2; j_call: TRBJ1-1; cdr3_aa: ASSLPFSTGPNTEAF
d_call: NA; v_call: TRBV3-1; j_call: TRBJ2-5; cdr3_aa: ASSRAGHIQETQY
d_call: NA; v_call: TRBV3-1; j_call: TRBJ2-3; cdr3_aa: ASRASESTDTQY
d_call: NA; v_call: TRBV28; j_call: TRBJ1-2; cdr3_aa: ASSTDSTNYGYT
d_call: NA; v_call: TRBV27; j_call: TRBJ2-3; cdr3_aa: ASSLMEADTQY
d_call: TRBD2; v_call: TRBV30; j_call: TRBJ2-4; cdr3_aa: AWRPPGGVNIQY
d_call: NA; v_call: TRBV5-1; j_call: TRBJ2-6; cdr3_aa: ASSPWLGANVLT
d_call: TRBD1; v_call: TRBV27; j_call: TRBJ2-5; cdr3_aa: ASSLWTGGETQY
d_call: NA; v_call: TRBV2; j_call: NA; cdr3_aa: ASSESEGAAYEQY
d_call: NA; v_call: TRBV2; j_call: TRBJ2-4; cdr3_aa: ASTTSILSLNEQY
d_call: NA; v_call: TRBV15; j_call: TRBJ2-7; cdr3_aa: ATSRDSGFGEQY
d_call: TRBD1; v_call: TRBV6-5; j_call: TRBJ2-3; cdr3_aa: ASTRQGEDTQY
d_call: NA; v_call: TRBV12-3/TRBV12-4; j_call: TRBJ2-7; cdr3_aa: ASSLSPRGASDEQY
d_call: NA; v_call: TRBV4-3; j_call: TRBJ2-3; cdr3_aa: ASSHGLEADTQY
d_call: TRBD1; v_call: TRBV7-2; j_call: TRBJ2-3; cdr3_aa: ASSLFGTGRSDTQY
d_call: TRBD2; v_call: TRBV7-2; j_call: TRBJ2-5; cdr3_aa: ASSLGLAGPRGVAY
d_call: TRBD2; v_call: TRBV6-5; j_call: TRBJ2-5; cdr3_aa: ASSSPGLVGEQY
d_call: TRBD2; v_call: TRBV7-9; j_call: TRBJ2-2; cdr3_aa: ASSLKDGRGSGELF
d_call: NA; v_call: TRBV27; j_call: TRBJ1-6; cdr3_aa: ASSLGASSPLH
d_call: NA; v_call: TRBV24-1; j_call: TRBJ2-7; cdr3_aa: ATSSGSGDEQY
d_call: NA; v_call: TRBV21-1; j_call: TRBJ2-1; cdr3_aa: ASAPMASGVSYNEQF
d_call: TRBD1; v_call: TRBV11-2; j_call: TRBJ2-7; cdr3_aa: ASSLGGTGGFSYEQY
d_call: TRBD1; v_call: TRBV12-3/TRBV12-4; j_call: TRBJ2-7; cdr3_aa: ASSGDRDLYEQY
d_call: TRBD2; v_call: TRBV3-1; j_call: TRBJ2-3; cdr3_aa: ASSQQSGRADTQY
d_call: NA; v_call: TRBV6-2/TRBV6-3; j_call: TRBJ2-7; cdr3_aa: ASIGTHPYEQY
d_call: TRBD2; v_call: TRBV29-1; j_call: TRBJ2-7; cdr3_aa: SGTSGSSYEQY
d_call: NA; v_call: TRBV7-3; j_call: TRBJ2-1; cdr3_aa: ASSRVGGPELEQF
d_call: NA; v_call: TRBV2; j_call: TRBJ2-7; cdr3_aa: ASFPGGGADEQY
d_call: NA; v_call: TRBV6-5; j_call: TRBJ1-2; cdr3_aa: ASSSYRDDHYGYT
d_call: NA; v_call: TRBV5-1; j_call: TRBJ2-4; cdr3_aa: ASSLGGGSLGEQY
d_call: NA; v_call: TRBV15; j_call: TRBJ2-5; cdr3_aa: ATSRQGSREETQY
d_call: NA; v_call: TRBV9; j_call: TRBJ2-3; cdr3_aa: ASSVTGLVTDAQY